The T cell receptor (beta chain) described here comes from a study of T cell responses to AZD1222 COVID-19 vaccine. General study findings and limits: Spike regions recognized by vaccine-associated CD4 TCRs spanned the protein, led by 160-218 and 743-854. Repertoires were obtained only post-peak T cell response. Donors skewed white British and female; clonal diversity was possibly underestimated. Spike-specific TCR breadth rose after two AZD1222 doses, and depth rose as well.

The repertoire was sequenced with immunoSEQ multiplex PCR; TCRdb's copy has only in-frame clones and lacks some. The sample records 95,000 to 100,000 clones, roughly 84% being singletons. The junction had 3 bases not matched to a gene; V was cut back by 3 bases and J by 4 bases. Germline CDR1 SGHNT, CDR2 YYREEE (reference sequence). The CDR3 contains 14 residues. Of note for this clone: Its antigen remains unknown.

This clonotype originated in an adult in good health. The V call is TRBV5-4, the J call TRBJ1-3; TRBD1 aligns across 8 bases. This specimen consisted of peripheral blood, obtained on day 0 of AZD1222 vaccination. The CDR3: CASSSRQGGNTIYF. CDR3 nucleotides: TGTGCCAGCAGCTCCAGACAGGGGGGAAACACCATATATTTT.